This TCR beta chain was documented in a study of shared clonotypes between healthy human individuals. The naive CD8 subset, CD45RO-negative cells positively selected for CCR7, excluded terminally differentiated effector memory CD45RA+ cells. As concerns this clone: What it binds is unknown. This sample includes further DNA sequences coding for the same CDR3.

Every subset's genomic DNA went evenly onto several immunoSEQ plates. Per the original data handling: ImmunoSEQ sequences covered only the junction and lacked quality scores; filtering therefore differed. The protocol was immunoSEQ multiplex PCR, while the TCRdb copy is restricted to in-frame clones and leaves out a portion. The V and J calls and the clone size are those of that table, but D and trimming were determined from the DNA. This sample yields some 2 million clones, of which about 95% are seen a single time; around 1.1% belongs to the top ten. In germline, CDR1 is SGDLS, CDR2 YYNGEE. The V segment lost 3 bases and the J segment 3 bases; nucleotides outside the gene matches: 5. The CDR3 is made up of 14 amino acids. Study observations and caveats: The authors sampled blood alone, and tissue repertoires likely differ. Donor scarcity curtailed the genetic and exposure-history diversity represented herein.

The clonotype comes from a man aged 18 to 30 in good health. Sequenced material: naive CD8+ T cells sorted from blood. J is TRBJ1-1 and V is TRBV9; the match to TRBD1 covers 7 bases. CDR3 region: CASSGGTGDTEAFF. The DNA of the CDR3 is TGTGCCAGCAGCGGGGGAACAGGGGACACTGAAGCTTTCTTT.